This T cell receptor beta chain is from a study of T cell responses to AZD1222 COVID-19 vaccine. Points from the study as a whole: Among AZD1222 vaccinees, only six or seven were seropositive at baseline.

Points on this clone: Its matching antigen is unknown.

The data were produced by immunoSEQ multiplex PCR, yet TCRdb's version contains in-frame clones alone and is incomplete. The sample gives around 120,000 clones, roughly nine tenths of which show up once; under 3.5% is in the top ten. This CDR3 spans 14 amino acids. Germline V gene lookup returns CDR1 SGHRS and CDR2 YFSETQ. Trimming removed 4 bases at V and 0 bases at J, with 8 bases between. The V and J genes are TRBV5-1 and TRBJ2-1; D call uncertain. The receptor comes from an adult in good health. The material sequenced was peripheral blood, taken on day 0 of AZD1222 vaccination. Here the CDR3 reads CASSVPDSYNEQFF. In DNA form, the CDR3 reads TGCGCCAGCAGCGTACCCGACTCCTACAATGAGCAGTTCTTC. Full variable domain (missing parts from reference TRBV5-1 and TRBJ2-1): KAGVTQTPRYLIKTRGQQVTLSCSPISGHRSVSWYQQTPGQGLQFLFEYFSETQRNKGNFPGRFSGRQFSNSRSEMNVSTLELGDSALYLCASSVPDSYNEQFFGPGTRLTVL.